What follows describes a single TCR beta chain. This specimen comes from a study of cytomegalovirus exposure and HLA in healthy donors. PCR involved 60 Vbeta and 13 Jbeta primers. Profiling relied on immunoSEQ multiplex PCR, and the TCRdb table lists in-frame clones only, not all of them. This sample has about 170,000 clones; approximately 84% occur once, and the top ten carry about 2.5%. Unmatched junction bases numbered 12, after V lost 5 bases and J lost 7 bases. CDR3 size: 15 residues. Germline loops: CDR1 MNHEY, CDR2 SVGAGI. The chain has TRBV6-5 and TRBJ1-2, with 8 bases matching TRBD1. The sequencing input was PBMCs. The source of this sequence is a man aged 25 to 40 in good health and CMV-seropositive. CDR3 in amino acids: CASSNTWQGASGYTF. DNA for the CDR3: TGTGCCAGCAGTAACACCTGGCAGGGGGCGAGTGGCTACACCTTC.